This T cell receptor beta chain was found in a study of T-cell reconstitution after alpha-beta-depleted transplantation in children. Worth noting for this clonotype: Its antigen is unknown.

Unique molecular identifiers were incorporated during preparation of the TCRbeta library. TCRdb processed the PCR reads anew with MiXCR; each CDR3 protein has one entry. The sample comprises hundreds of thousands of distinct CDR3 sequences, 16% of which are singletons, and 25% to 35% rests with the top ten. Study-wide points: Expanded clones from the graft, numbering several hundred, reportedly supplied alpha-beta T cells about two months after transplant.

The TCR originated in a boy under two years old who had a stem cell transplant for Wiskott-Aldrich syndrome, so the T cells may come from the graft donor. The starting material was PBMCs, mostly from graft donor cells, obtained 360 days after TCRalphabeta/CD19-depleted stem cell transplant.

Here the CDR3 DNA reads TGTGCCACCCGGGGACAGGAATACACCGGGGAGCTGTTTTTT. Translated, it gives CATRGQEYTGELFF. The V gene is TRBV24-1, the J gene TRBJ2-2; TRBD1 matches 8 bases. This CDR3 is built from 14 residues. Germline trimming cut 9 bases from V and 3 bases from J; bases unmatched to any gene: 5. In germline, CDR1 is KGHDR, CDR2 SFDVKD.